The clone carrying this TCR beta chain was detected a few times. Antigen: not known. The junction and the germline gene differ at one end; a read error may be behind it. They isolated at least 7 million PBMCs from each sample. Samples each yielded at least 5 micrograms of total RNA. There are 15 residues in the CDR3. CDR1 is SGDLS and CDR2 is YYNGEE in the germline V gene. The data are from a study of blood T cells in healthy people across ages. Regarding the study as a whole: Researchers report that TCR beta diversity correlated strongly with naive T cell percentage.

Primers used in a second PCR of about 6 to 11 cycles were a sample-barcoded 5' primer and a J-beta primer mix. The template-switch adaptor, which had 12 random nucleotides, put a tag on each cDNA molecule. TCRdb reprocessed the 5' RACE reads via MiXCR and lists one record per CDR3 protein. The profile shows 600,000 or so distinct CDR3 sequences, roughly 31% of them singletons. What was sequenced was blood. The TCR was taken from a woman aged 80 or older in good health. This rearrangement joins TRBV9 to TRBJ1-4; D is undetermined. The CDR3 DNA is TGTGCCAGCAGCGCTCGGGGAATGGCTAATGAAAAACGGTTTTTT. Protein product: CASSARGMANEKRFF.